Listed below are T cell receptor beta chains from one sample, sequenced in a study of blood T cell repertoires in COVID-19. This table comes from immunoSEQ multiplex PCR, and its TCRdb copy is limited to in-frame clones, with some not included. The sample holds 200,000 to 250,000 clones, 82% seen once. Sequenced material: peripheral blood. The receptor source for this set is a woman of 80 years or more with acute or convalescent COVID-19. Both conserved end residues are part of each CDR3. D genes are given only for firm matches. Size is omitted from some rows. Given values are once, few, many or a class for expanded clones.

TRBV19,.,TRBJ2-1,TRBD2,CASSIPVAGGLSSYNEQFF,TGTGCCAGTAGTATACCGGTAGCGGGGGGCCTTAGCTCCTACAATGAGCAGTTCTTC
TRBV19,.,TRBJ2-2,.,CASSIPQGGWTGELFF,TGTGCCAGTAGTATCCCCCAGGGAGGTTGGACCGGGGAGCTGTTTTTT
TRBV19,few,TRBJ1-1,TRBD1,CASTRTGVYTEAFF,TGTGCCAGTACCCGAACAGGGGTCTACACTGAAGCTTTCTTT
TRBV6-5,.,TRBJ1-2,TRBD1,CASSPGQGHGYTF,TGTGCCAGCAGTCCGGGACAGGGCCATGGCTACACCTTC
TRBV6-5,.,TRBJ1-1,TRBD1,CASSYDRDTEAFF,TGTGCCAGCAGTTACGACAGGGACACTGAAGCTTTCTTT
TRBV6-6,.,TRBJ2-1,TRBD1,CASTPDRAYNEQFF,TGTGCCAGCACCCCGGACAGGGCCTACAATGAGCAGTTCTTC
TRBV5-4,.,TRBJ2-3,TRBD1,CASSLQGGTDTQYF,TGTGCCAGCAGCTTGCAGGGGGGCACAGATACGCAGTATTTT
TRBV5-1,.,TRBJ2-5,.,CASSFSVTQYF,TGCGCCAGCAGCTTTTCTGTGACCCAGTACTTC
TRBV12-3/TRBV12-4,.,TRBJ2-1,TRBD2,CASSLIAGPLFF,TGTGCCAGCAGTCTGATAGCGGGGCCATTGTTCTTC
TRBV5-4,.,TRBJ2-1,TRBD2,CASSDSGGASYNEQFF,TGTGCCAGCAGCGATAGCGGGGGGGCCTCCTACAATGAGCAGTTCTTC
TRBV18,.,TRBJ2-3,TRBD1,CASSLGTGIGDTQYF,TGTGCCAGCTCCCTCGGGACAGGGATTGGCGATACGCAGTATTTT
TRBV19,.,TRBJ1-2,TRBD1,CATTPSGTGITNGYTF,TGTGCCACCACCCCGTCTGGGACAGGCATAACTAATGGCTACACCTTC
TRBV7-9,.,TRBJ2-4,TRBD1,CASSPEMTGGFNIQYF,TGTGCCAGCAGCCCTGAGATGACAGGGGGATTCAACATTCAGTACTTC
TRBV5-3,.,TRBJ1-1,TRBD1,CARSPPPDRTEAFF,TGTGCCAGAAGCCCACCACCGGACAGGACTGAAGCTTTCTTT
TRBV7-8,.,TRBJ1-1,TRBD1,CASSRTGGTEAFF,TGTGCCAGCAGCCGTACAGGGGGCACTGAAGCTTTCTTT
TRBV14,.,TRBJ1-4,TRBD1,CASSQVRDRGGSLFF,TGTGCCAGCAGCCAAGTGAGGGACAGGGGGGGTTCACTGTTTTTT
TRBV11-2,few,TRBJ2-3,TRBD2,CASSLLAGGFTDTQYF,TGTGCCAGCAGCTTACTAGCGGGGGGGTTCACAGATACGCAGTATTTT
TRBV7-2,.,TRBJ2-3,TRBD2,CASSLGLAGGYTDTQYF,TGTGCCAGCAGCCTAGGACTAGCGGGGGGATACACAGATACGCAGTATTTT
TRBV12-3/TRBV12-4,.,TRBJ1-2,.,CASREDSPYGYTF,TGTGCCAGCAGAGAGGACAGTCCCTATGGCTACACCTTC
TRBV18,.,TRBJ1-2,.,CASSPPSLNYGYTF,TGTGCCAGCTCACCACCCTCCCTAAACTATGGCTACACCTTC
TRBV20-1,.,TRBJ1-2,.,CSATDRYGYTF,TGCAGTGCAACAGACCGCTATGGCTACACCTTC
TRBV12-3/TRBV12-4,.,TRBJ1-6,.,CASSLSFDSPLHF,TGTGCCAGCAGCCTATCGTTCGATTCACCCCTCCACTTT
TRBV5-1,.,TRBJ1-2,.,CASSYWEGGRNYGYTF,TGCGCCAGCAGCTATTGGGAAGGGGGTAGGAACTATGGCTACACCTTC
TRBV11-3,.,TRBJ1-4,.,CASSRGFATNEKLFF,TGTGCCAGCAGCCGGGGGTTTGCAACTAATGAAAAACTGTTTTTT
TRBV18,.,TRBJ2-7,TRBD1,CASSWGQGNYEQYF,TGTGCCAGCTCATGGGGACAGGGGAACTACGAGCAGTACTTC
TRBV7-2,.,TRBJ1-5,TRBD1,CASSSERLDRDYQPQHF,TGTGCCAGCAGCTCGGAACGACTAGACAGGGACTATCAGCCCCAGCATTTT
TRBV2,.,TRBJ1-4,.,CASTLGQGGEKLFF,TGTGCCAGCACCCTGGGGCAGGGTGGGGAAAAACTGTTTTTT
TRBV2,.,TRBJ2-1,.,CASSVEESNEQFF,TGTGCCAGCAGTGTAGAAGAAAGCAATGAGCAGTTCTTC
TRBV2,.,TRBJ2-3,TRBD2,CASSVREGVDTQYF,TGTGCCAGCAGTGTCCGGGAGGGAGTGGATACGCAGTATTTT
TRBV6-2/TRBV6-3,few,TRBJ2-7,.,CASSYSGSGAGDEQYF,TGTGCCAGCAGTTACTCGGGTTCGGGAGCCGGGGACGAGCAGTACTTC
TRBV5-1,.,TRBJ2-2,.,CASRTVPNTGELFF,TGCGCCAGCAGGACAGTACCCAACACCGGGGAGCTGTTTTTT
TRBV18,once,TRBJ2-7,.,CASSREAAFYEQYF,TGTGCCAGCTCAAGGGAGGCAGCCTTCTACGAGCAGTACTTC
TRBV30,.,TRBJ2-7,TRBD2,CAWTSGGTYEQYF,TGTGCCTGGACTAGCGGGGGGACCTACGAGCAGTACTTC
TRBV7-9,once,TRBJ1-1,.,CASSSDRITEAFF,TGTGCCAGCAGCTCCGACAGGATCACTGAAGCTTTCTTT
TRBV18,few,TRBJ1-4,TRBD1,CASSPLRDSVSTNEKLFF,TGTGCCAGCTCACCCCTCCGGGACAGTGTCTCTACTAATGAAAAACTGTTTTTT
TRBV10-3,.,TRBJ1-3,.,CATEGLGSGNTIYF,TGTGCCACGGAGGGACTGGGCTCTGGAAACACCATATATTTT
TRBV20-1,.,TRBJ1-2,.,CSARGAFGYTF,TGCAGTGCTAGGGGGGCTTTTGGCTACACCTTC
TRBV7-6,.,TRBJ2-7,TRBD2,CASSLGSSGVQIPYEQYF,TGTGCCAGCAGCTTAGGGTCTAGCGGGGTTCAGATACCCTACGAGCAGTACTTC
TRBV4-1,.,TRBJ2-7,TRBD1,CASSQGRTGGFDEQYF,TGCGCCAGCAGCCAGGGGAGGACAGGGGGCTTCGACGAGCAGTACTTC
TRBV7-2,.,TRBJ2-1,TRBD2,CASSPGGGSISSYNEQFF,TGTGCCAGCAGCCCTGGGGGGGGTTCTATCAGCTCCTACAATGAGCAGTTCTTC
TRBV19,.,TRBJ1-5,TRBD1,CATSLTGGDQPQHF,TGTGCCACCTCACTTACAGGGGGGGATCAGCCCCAGCATTTT
TRBV5-6,.,TRBJ1-6,TRBD1,CASGPSRGLWNSPLHF,TGTGCCAGCGGACCCTCCAGGGGGCTGTGGAATTCACCCCTCCACTTT
TRBV11-3,few,TRBJ2-7,.,CASSLPNTYEQYF,TGTGCCAGCAGCTTACCGAACACCTACGAGCAGTACTTC
TRBV3-1/TRBV3-2,.,TRBJ1-1,.,CASSQELGGGFTEAFF,TGTGCCAGCAGCCAAGAACTGGGGGGGGGTTTTACTGAAGCTTTCTTT
TRBV5-1,.,TRBJ1-4,TRBD1,CASSGRDSLNEKLFF,TGCGCCAGCAGCGGCCGGGACAGCCTTAATGAAAAACTGTTTTTT
TRBV7-3,.,TRBJ2-7,TRBD1,CASSLTSGTGYEQYF,TGTGCCAGCAGCTTAACTTCCGGGACAGGATACGAGCAGTACTTC
TRBV11-3,many,TRBJ2-1,TRBD2,CASSTVAGSYNEQFF,TGTGCCAGCAGCACCGTAGCGGGATCCTACAATGAGCAGTTCTTC
TRBV5-6,few,TRBJ1-2,.,CASRVQGGYGYTF,TGTGCCAGCAGGGTGCAGGGAGGCTATGGCTACACCTTC
TRBV27,once,TRBJ2-3,.,CASSLQGSTDTQYF,TGTGCCAGCAGTTTACAGGGATCCACAGATACGCAGTATTTT
TRBV7-3,.,TRBJ2-3,TRBD2,CASSPGASGGTDTQYF,TGTGCCAGCAGCCCGGGTGCTAGCGGGGGCACAGATACGCAGTATTTT
TRBV29-1,.,TRBJ1-1,.,CSAGIDFPEAFF,TGCAGCGCCGGGATTGACTTCCCTGAAGCTTTCTTT
TRBV18,.,TRBJ1-5,TRBD1,CASSQGAPGNQPQHF,TGTGCCAGCTCACAGGGGGCGCCGGGCAATCAGCCCCAGCATTTT
TRBV9,once,TRBJ1-6,TRBD1,CASSVATGAYYNSPLHF,TGTGCCAGCAGCGTAGCTACAGGGGCATACTATAATTCACCCCTCCACTTT